Sequencing of this T cell receptor beta chain was carried out in a study of blood T cell repertoires in COVID-19. Study information: There were acute and convalescent COVID-19 samples, and they came from the United States, Italy and Spain. T cells, B-cell-depleted T cells, or PBMCs provided the cDNA or gDNA that served as material.

As processed by the authors: Counts of nucleated cells, estimated from reference gene primer amplification, were obtained. Generated by immunoSEQ multiplex PCR, the TCRdb table keeps only in-frame clones and is missing some. V, J and clone size are taken as reported in that table, and D and trimming were inferred from the DNA itself. The data contain under 300,000 clones, roughly 80% of them seen just once; the ten biggest clones take up under 4.5%. Germline CDR1 reads LNHDA; CDR2 reads SQIVND (reference sequence). The junction had 7 bases not matched to a gene; V was cut back by 5 bases and J by 6 bases. This CDR3 contains 15 residues.

V and J are TRBV19 and TRBJ2-7, with TRBD2 matching over 13 bases. The sequence was obtained from a woman aged 40 to 49 with active or convalescent COVID-19. The sequencing sample was made of peripheral blood. DNA for the CDR3: TGTGCCAGTAGTCCCGTCGGGACTAGCGGGATCGAGCAGTACTTC. Protein: CASSPVGTSGIEQYF.